This T cell receptor beta chain was documented in a study of cytotoxic CD8 clonotypes in ibrutinib-treated CLL. General study points: Public clonotypes (which were uncommon) either contracted or remained stable on treatment.

The targeted sequencing depth was 1 in 200,000 to 1 in 1 million T cells. Assay: immunoSEQ multiplex PCR; the TCRdb copy retains only in-frame clones and omits some. The sample has around 160,000 clones; around 84% are singletons. This clone appeared a single time. Its antigen is not known. The source of this sequence is a human donor with chronic lymphocytic leukemia. Sequencing used PBMCs, obtained after 12 months of ibrutinib treatment.

In DNA, the CDR3 is TGCGCCAACAAGCACAGGGGAAAGAACACTGAAGCTTTCTTT. Translated: CANKHRGKNTEAFF. The chain joins TRBV10-1 to TRBJ1-1; the match to TRBD1 covers 7 bases. V lost 10 bases, J lost 1 base, and 9 bases stayed unmatched. The CDR3 has 14 residues. From germline, CDR1 is WNHNN and CDR2 SYGVQD (reference sequence).